This T cell receptor (beta chain) was captured in a study of blood T cell repertoires in COVID-19. Libraries were prepared by immunoSEQ multiplex PCR; TCRdb keeps only in-frame clonotypes and omits some of them. The data contain some 190,000 clones, 60% to 80% of them singletons. The V gene's germline CDR1 is MNHNS and CDR2 SASEGT. The CDR3 totals 17 residues. Trimming at V came to 0 bases and at J to 1 base, leaving 6 bases not matched to a gene. The V gene is TRBV6-1, the J gene TRBJ1-5; 7 bases are a match to TRBD1. The receptor was derived from a man between 60 and 75 years old who had been exposed to COVID-19. Sequenced input: PBMCs or T cells enriched from blood (not recorded which). CDR3 amino acids: CASSEAPTGISNQPQHF. The DNA for the CDR3 is TGTGCCAGCAGTGAAGCCCCGACAGGGATCAGCAATCAGCCCCAGCATTTT.